These 18 T cell receptor beta chains originate from one sample sequenced in a study of tissue T cells after allogeneic stem cell transplantation. Time point denoted: mouse harvest day 14 after allogeneic transplant. The graft held 10^6 splenic CD5+ T cells and 10^7 T-cell-depleted bone marrow cells. The repertoire was sequenced with immunoSEQ multiplex PCR; TCRdb's copy has only in-frame clones and lacks some. Of roughly 8,000 clones in the sample, 36% were seen once. Sequenced material: skin. The source is a female BALB/c mouse given C57BL/6 T cells with graft-versus-host disease after an allogeneic hematopoietic cell transplant.

This clone has more than one count but fewer than ten. Here the gene names and germline are mouse. The read terminates 1 residue before the CDR3 end, so the remaining end is supplied by the germline J gene. The V gene is TRBV2, the J gene TRBJ2-5; D gene uncertain. Trimming left V 4 bases short and J 0 bases short, with 8 bases between. The CDR3 totals 14 residues. Germline-derived CDR1 and CDR2 are LGHNA and YSYQKL. The CDR3 protein is CASSPTLNQDTQYF. Partial CDR3 DNA: TGTGCCAGCAGCCCCACTCTTAACCAAGACACCCAGTAC.

This clone was counted between two and nine times. The genes and germline here are from mouse. Read sequence stops 1 residue before the CDR3 end, and the germline J gene provides the missing end. The chain couples TRBV2 to TRBJ2-2; 10 nucleotides align to TRBD2. The germline V gene encodes CDR1 LGHNA and CDR2 YSYQKL. V was pared by 0 bases and J by 1 base, with 2 bases of the junction left unmatched. This CDR3 is built from 17 residues. The CDR3 DNA, read in part, is TGTGCCAGCAGCCAAGAGACTGGGGGGCAAAACACCGGGCAGCTCTAC. Its protein is CASSQETGGQNTGQLY. The whole CDR3 protein reads CASSQETGGQNTGQLYF. Full variable domain (outside the CDR3, taken from reference TRBV2 and TRBJ2-2): DPKIIQKPKYLVAVTGSEKILICEQYLGHNAMYWYRQSAKKPLEFMFSYSYQKLMDNQTASSRFQPQSSKKNHLDLQITALKPDDSATYFCASSQETGGQNTGQLYFGEGSKLTVL.

As to this clone: Genes here carry mouse names. The DNA ends 1 residue before the CDR3 does, and the rest of the CDR3 is filled in from the germline J gene. This chain uses TRBV5 with TRBJ2-7; 8 bases match TRBD1. From germline, CDR1 is LGHNA and CDR2 YNLKQL (reference sequence). J gave up 3 bases and V 2 bases, and 3 bases lay outside the gene matches. The CDR3 contains 14 residues. The chain's CDR3 is CASSQPGQDYEQYF. CDR3 DNA (partial): TGTGCCAGCAGCCAACCGGGACAGGACTATGAACAGTAC.

Remarks on this clone: Gene and germline names: mouse. The DNA ends 1 residue before the CDR3 does, and the rest of the CDR3 is filled in from the germline J gene. The chain joins TRBV15 to TRBJ2-4; D not resolved. The CDR3 has 11 amino acids. Trimming cost V 5 bases and J 2 bases, with 2 bases left between them. Looked up from germline, CDR1 is SGHND and CDR2 is FRSKSL. The part of the CDR3 DNA that was read is TGTGCCAGCAGTCTTCAAAACACCTTGTAC. Translation gives CASSLQNTLY. In full, the CDR3 reads CASSLQNTLYF.

To note about this clone: Genes and germline come from the mouse. Sequencing ends 1 residue short of the CDR3 end; the germline J gene provides the rest. The chain is built from TRBV26 and TRBJ1-1; tentative D call: TRBD1 (6 bases). CDR3 length: 13 amino acids. V lost 4 bases, J lost 3 bases, and 9 bases lay in between. Germline V gene lookup returns CDR1 KGHPV and CDR2 FQNQEV (reference sequence). CDR3 DNA (partial): TGTGCCAGCAGTCGGGGGGCGGACACAGAAGTCTTC. Encoded protein: CASSRGADTEVF. The full-length CDR3 reads as CASSRGADTEVFF.

On this clone itself: Gene names are the mouse ones. The sequence runs out 1 residue before the end of the CDR3; the remainder is reconstructed from the germline J gene. The J gene is TRBJ1-6, the V gene TRBV2; D is undetermined. TRBJ1-6 is treated as an ORF (open reading frame) with a function not yet certain. The CDR3 spans 11 residues. Looked up from germline, CDR1 is LGHNA and CDR2 is YSYQKL. Trimming took off 3 bases at V and 7 bases at J, with 1 base between the two ends. The CDR3: CASSQNSPLYF. The sequenced CDR3 bases are TGTGCCAGCAGCCAGAATTCGCCCCTCTAC.

This clone is termed medium-sized. These gene names are mouse names. The missing CDR3 end, 1 residue past where the read stops, is filled in from the germline J gene. V is TRBV26 and J is TRBJ1-1, with D uncertain. Trimming removed 4 bases from V and 3 bases from J, with 3 bases in between. This CDR3 is built from 11 residues. Germline CDR1 reads KGHPV; CDR2 reads FQNQEV (reference sequence). Here the CDR3 reads CASSPDTEVFF. The DNA read from the CDR3 is TGTGCCAGCAGTCCGGACACAGAAGTCTTC.

This clone was picked up a small number of times. These gene names are mouse names. The read stops 1 residue short of the end of the CDR3; the missing end is completed from the germline J gene. The chain carries TRBV26 and TRBJ1-6; D gene uncertain. TRBJ1-6 is flagged as an ORF with uncertain function. The CDR3 length is 13 residues. Looked up from germline, CDR1 is KGHPV and CDR2 is FQNQEV (reference sequence). Trimming cost V 6 bases and J 0 bases, with 3 bases left between them. CDR3 in amino acids: CASRNSYNSPLYF. The sequenced part of the CDR3 DNA is TGTGCCAGCAGGAATTCCTATAATTCGCCCCTCTAC.

A word on this clone: Gene and germline names: mouse. From the germline J gene comes the end of the CDR3, since the read stops 1 residue before it. The same CDR3 can be traced to other DNA sequences in this sample. The V gene is TRBV26, the J gene TRBJ1-1; TRBD1 matches at 7 bases. Germline V gene lookup returns CDR1 KGHPV and CDR2 FQNQEV (reference sequence). V lost 2 bases and J lost 1; bases outside the gene matches: 1. CDR3 length: 14 amino acids. The sequenced part of the CDR3 DNA is TGTGCCAGCAGTCTGCGACAGGGGAACACAGAAGTCTTC. It encodes CASSLRQGNTEVF. The complete CDR3 protein is CASSLRQGNTEVFF.

This clone has only a few counts. The genes are named according to mouse. Read coverage stops 1 residue before the CDR3 terminus; the germline J gene supplies the remainder. This chain links TRBV26 with TRBJ1-4; D call uncertain. V gave up 4 bases and J gave up 0 bases, with 6 bases separating them. The CDR3 has 14 residues. The germline gives CDR1 KGHPV, CDR2 FQNQEV (reference sequence). Partial CDR3 DNA: TGTGCCAGCAGTCCGACACTTTCCAACGAAAGATTATTT. As protein: CASSPTLSNERLF. The whole CDR3 is CASSPTLSNERLFF.

In this sample, this clone turned up a few times. The gene names here belong to mouse. The sequence runs out 1 residue before the end of the CDR3; the remainder is reconstructed from the germline J gene. The V and J genes are TRBV23 and TRBJ2-7; TRBD1 was called by the table and not checked on the DNA. This CDR3 has 11 residues. The V gene's germline CDR1 is KGHTA and CDR2 FQNQQP. The CDR3: CSSKTGYEQYF. The CDR3 DNA, read in part, is TGCTCCAGCAAGACAGGCTATGAACAGTAC.

For this clone: The listed genes are named as in mouse. The read stops 1 residue short of the end of the CDR3; the missing end is completed from the germline J gene. This chain links TRBV1 with TRBJ1-1; possible D gene TRBD1, 6 bases. The germline V gene has CDR1 NSQYPW and CDR2 LRSPGD (reference sequence). CDR3 length equals 14 residues. The ends were cut back, 4 bases at V and 1 base at J, with 10 bases in the middle. CDR3 DNA, as far as it was read: TGCACCTGCAGTGTCCGGGACAAAAACACAGAAGTCTTC. It yields the protein CTCSVRDKNTEVF. The whole CDR3 protein is CTCSVRDKNTEVFF.

This clone is medium-sized in the sample. The gene names here belong to mouse. The chain's CDR3 is CASSLSTGGAETLYF. Partial CDR3 DNA: TGTGCCAGCAGTCTGTCGACAGGTGGTGCAGAAACGCTGTAT. The V and J genes are TRBV26 and TRBJ2-3; TRBD1 is a possible D gene (6 bases). The read ends 1 residue shy of where the CDR3 ends; the end is completed using the germline J gene. V was shortened by 0 bases and J by 1 base, with 8 bases between the two germline ends. CDR3 length equals 15 residues. Germline CDR1 is KGHPV and CDR2 is FQNQEV (reference sequence).

By frequency in the sample, this clone is medium-sized. Gene names refer to mouse genes. The DNA ends 1 residue before the CDR3 does, and the rest of the CDR3 is filled in from the germline J gene. The chain has TRBV26 and TRBJ1-1; possible D gene TRBD1, 5 bases. Germline CDR1 and CDR2: KGHPV and FQNQEV (reference sequence). CDR3 length equals 11 residues. Trimming removed 2 bases at V and 11 bases at J, with 9 bases between. Partial CDR3 DNA: TGTGCCAGCAGTCTGAGGGGAGGGGTCTTC. This codes for CASSLRGGVF. The entire CDR3 reads CASSLRGGVFF.

In regard to this clone: Here the gene names and germline are mouse. The read gets to within 1 residue of the CDR3 end, and the germline J gene fills in the rest. The chain employs TRBV26 and TRBJ2-3; TRBD2 matches at 8 bases. This CDR3 has 15 residues. Germline CDR1 reads KGHPV; CDR2 reads FQNQEV (reference sequence). Trimming removed 7 bases from V and 1 base from J; junction bases left unmatched: 7. The CDR3 spells CASTLTGGRAETLYF. The CDR3 bases that were read are TGTGCCAGCACCCTCACTGGGGGACGTGCAGAAACGCTGTAT. The variable domain in full, completed from reference TRBV26 and TRBJ2-3, reads NSKVIQTPRYLVKGQGQKAKMRCIPEKGHPVVFWYQQNKNNEFKFLINFQNQEVLQQIDMTEKRFSAECPSNSPCSLEIQSSEAGDSALYLCASTLTGGRAETLYFGSGTRLTVL.

Turning to this clone: Gene names follow the mouse nomenclature. The read ends 1 residue early relative to the CDR3; the germline J gene fills the gap. The V call is TRBV5, the J call TRBJ2-4; D remains ambiguous. The germline V gene encodes CDR1 LGHNA and CDR2 YNLKQL (reference sequence). The CDR3 runs 14 residues. V was cut by 0 bases and J by 2 bases, with 6 bases left in between. Partial CDR3 DNA: TGTGCCAGCAGCCAAGATTGGGCTCAAAACACCTTGTAC. The encoded protein is CASSQDWAQNTLY. The whole CDR3 region reads CASSQDWAQNTLYF.

Of note for this clone: Mouse names are used for the genes. The CDR3 is cut off 1 residue early in the read; its end comes from the germline J gene. The rearrangement links TRBV26 to TRBJ2-5; possible D gene TRBD1, 5 bases. Germline V gene data show CDR1 as KGHPV and CDR2 as FQNQEV (reference sequence). Between the trimmed V and J ends, which lost 4 bases and 0 bases, there was a span of 8 bases. CDR3 length: 14 residues. CDR3 DNA (partial): TGTGCCAGCAGTCAGGCAGGGAACCAAGACACCCAGTAC. Translated: CASSQAGNQDTQY. The complete CDR3 protein is CASSQAGNQDTQYF.

A single count supports this clone. All gene names here are mouse names. The CDR3 end falls 1 residue outside the read, so it is completed with the germline J gene. This chain uses TRBV26 with TRBJ1-1; perhaps TRBD1 as D (6 bases). Germline V gene lookup returns CDR1 KGHPV and CDR2 FQNQEV (reference sequence). Trimming shortened V by 2 bases and J by 7 bases, and 8 bases separated the two germline ends. There are 12 residues in the CDR3. The DNA read from the CDR3 is TGTGCCAGCAGTCTGACAGGGAGAGAAGTCTTC. It translates to CASSLTGREVF. The whole CDR3 reads CASSLTGREVFF.